Shown below are 17 T cell receptor beta chains from a single sample sequenced in a study of shared clonotypes between healthy human individuals (dated by TCRdb to 2018 to 2020). The library was obtained by the immunoSEQ multiplex PCR assay. Not all clones reach the TCRdb copy of this immuneACCESS table, which keeps in-frame sequences only. Checked studies attribute under half of the gap to unresolved V genes and leave the rest unexplained. Here the sample has about half a million clones; more than 65% occur a single time. The ten largest clones capture roughly an eighth of the sample. The material sequenced was PBMCs. The receptor source for this set is a woman in her 40s in good health. Some clones in this sample may be carry-over from other donors' samples.

This clone was counted between two and nine times. The rearrangement joins TRBV6-1 to TRBJ2-3, with D perhaps matching TRBD2 (6 bases). Germline CDR1 is MNHNS and CDR2 is SASEGT. The CDR3 contains 16 residues. V was pared by 2 bases and J by 0 bases, with 12 bases between. The DNA for the CDR3 is TGTGCCAGCAGTGAACGAAGGCGGGGAAGCACAGATACGCAGTATTTT. Amino acid sequence: CASSERRRGSTDTQYF.

In its sample, this clone was seen once. This chain uses TRBV7-8 with TRBJ2-7, with TRBD2 identical over 8 bases. Trimming removed 3 bases from V and 2 bases from J; junction bases left unmatched: 3. CDR3 length equals 14 residues. Germline V gene sequence: CDR1 SGHVS, CDR2 FQNEAQ. DNA of the CDR3: TGTGCCAGCAGCTTTACTAGCGGTCCCTACGAGCAGTACTTC. It translates to CASSFTSGPYEQYF.

V and J are TRBV18 and TRBJ2-7; D ambiguous. The V end was cut by 6 bases, the J end by 3 bases, with 15 bases between. The V gene's germline CDR1 is KGHSH and CDR2 LQKENI. The CDR3 contains 14 residues. The CDR3 nucleotides read TGTGCCAGCTCTTCTCTAAGCAAGGGCTACGAGCAGTACTTC. Protein sequence: CASSSLSKGYEQYF.

The chain has TRBV5-8 and TRBJ2-7; 8 bases are shared with TRBD1. CDR3 length: 14 residues. Germline assignment: CDR1 SGHTS and CDR2 YDEGEE. V was pared by 3 bases and J by 5 bases, with 7 bases of the junction left unmatched. The CDR3 nucleotides are TGTGCCAGCAGCTCCCCACAGGGGGGCAACGAGCAGTACTTC. Translating gives CASSSPQGGNEQYF.

As to this clone: A far larger clone is just one base off, so this is likely a read error. The chain couples TRBV7-2 to TRBJ2-5, with TRBD2 identical over 8 bases. Germline V CDR1 and CDR2: SGHTA, FQGNSA. The J segment lost 9 bases and the V segment lost 0 bases, leaving 9 bases of the junction unmatched. The CDR3 is 15 residues long. CDR3 amino acids: CASSLASGIGEAQYF. The CDR3 coding sequence is TGTGCCAGCAGCTTAGCTAGCGGGATCGGGGAGGCCCAGTACTTC. Variable domain in full (rest from reference TRBV7-2 and TRBJ2-5): GAGVSQSPSNKVTEKGKDVELRCDPISGHTALYWYRQSLGQGLEFLIYFQGNSAPDKSGLPSDRFSAERTGGSVSTLTIQRTQQEDSAVYLCASSLASGIGEAQYFGPGTRLLVL.

The V and J genes are TRBV5-1 and TRBJ2-1; no clear D. CDR1 is SGHRS and CDR2 is YFSETQ in the germline V gene. V was shortened by 0 bases and J by 2 bases, with 12 bases between the two germline ends. This CDR3 has 16 amino acids. CDR3 coding DNA: TGCGCCAGCAGCTTGGAGGCCGGCCAAACCTACAATGAGCAGTTCTTC. Translation: CASSLEAGQTYNEQFF.

The chain employs TRBV5-1 and TRBJ2-7; D ambiguous. Looked up from germline, CDR1 is SGHRS and CDR2 is YFSETQ. The CDR3 is made up of 13 amino acids. Trimming removed 0 bases from V and 6 bases from J, with 10 bases in between. In DNA, the CDR3 is TGCGCCAGCAGCTTGGGATCCGCTAGCGAGCAGTACTTC. It codes for CASSLGSASEQYF.

This clone was counted once. The chain links TRBV5-4 to TRBJ1-5; D gene ambiguous. Trimming cost V 4 bases and J 0 bases, with 11 bases left between them. Germline values: CDR1 SGHNT, CDR2 YYREEE (reference sequence). The CDR3 loop spans 15 amino acids. The CDR3 region is CASSGGGYSNQPQHF. CDR3 bases: TGTGCCAGCAGCGGCGGTGGATATAGCAATCAGCCCCAGCATTTT.

This chain uses TRBV28 with TRBJ1-3, with D tentatively TRBD1 (5 bases). CDR1 is MDHEN, CDR2 SYDVKM, per germline. V lost 2 bases and J 0 bases, leaving 14 bases between the germline ends. This CDR3 is 17 amino acids long. The CDR3 sequence: CASSLIWGSSSGNTIYF. The CDR3, as DNA: TGTGCCAGCAGTTTAATCTGGGGCTCCTCCTCTGGAAACACCATATATTTT.

The rearrangement links TRBV4-3 to TRBJ2-5; D is perhaps TRBD2 (6 bases). The CDR3 sequence is 16 residues long. Trimming stripped 1 base from V and 1 base from J, with 13 bases between. Germline V gives CDR1 LGHNA, CDR2 YSLEER. The DNA of the CDR3 is TGCGCCAGCAGCCAAGGGGCTAGACTAGGCCAAGAGACCCAGTACTTC. This encodes CASSQGARLGQETQYF.

The V gene is TRBV5-1, the J gene TRBJ1-1; D not resolved. V was clipped by 0 bases and J by 7 bases, with 7 bases between them. The germline V gene has CDR1 SGHRS and CDR2 YFSETQ. The CDR3 contains 12 residues. The CDR3 spells CASSLAGSEAFF. In nucleotides, the CDR3 is TGCGCCAGCAGCTTGGCGGGCAGTGAAGCTTTCTTT.

This clone was detected only a few times. The gene calls are TRBV7-8 and TRBJ2-1; D is possibly TRBD1 or TRBD2 (5 bases each). V dropped 3 bases and J dropped 4 bases, with 19 bases sitting between them. Germline CDR1 reads SGHVS; CDR2 reads FQNEAQ. This CDR3 is 17 amino acids long. CDR3 residues: CASSLRGAGVGYNEQFF. CDR3 in DNA: TGTGCCAGCAGCTTGAGGGGAGCTGGAGTGGGGTACAATGAGCAGTTCTTC.

As to this clone: It is likely a read error: a sequence one base away is far more abundant. This same CDR3 is encoded by further DNA sequences in the sample. The chain uses TRBV4-1 and TRBJ1-1, with a possible D match to TRBD1 (6 bases). From germline, CDR1 is MGHRA and CDR2 YSYEKL. This CDR3 has 17 residues. CDR3 DNA sequence: TGCGCTAGCAGCCAAGTAGGGGCCCGGGGGCAGGACACTGAAGCTTTCTTT. The encoded protein is CASSQVGARGQDTEAFF.

The chain combines TRBV9 with TRBJ2-1, with D unresolved. CDR1 is SGDLS, CDR2 YYNGEE, per germline. CDR3 size: 15 residues. With 5 bases removed from V and 0 bases from J, the gap between germline ends came to 12 bases. The CDR3 loop is CASSALGSSYNEQFF. The CDR3 bases are TGTGCCAGCAGTGCGCTCGGTAGCTCCTACAATGAGCAGTTCTTC.

V and J are TRBV28 and TRBJ1-2; 7 nucleotides match TRBD1. The ends lost 4 bases at V and 3 bases at J; junction bases unmatched: 11. From germline, CDR1 is MDHEN and CDR2 SYDVKM. There are 16 residues in the CDR3. The CDR3 loop is CASSSPGGGADYGYTF. The CDR3, as DNA: TGTGCCAGCAGTTCCCCAGGGGGTGGAGCGGACTATGGCTACACCTTC.

The V gene is TRBV19, the J gene TRBJ1-2; 9 nucleotides agree with TRBD1. The CDR3 is 13 residues long. Per the germline V gene, CDR1 is LNHDA and CDR2 is SQIVND (reference sequence). J lost 6 bases, V lost 6 bases, and 5 bases had no gene match. The CDR3 DNA follows: TGTGCCAGTAGCCCCGGGACAGGGAATGGCTACACCTTC. Its protein product is CASSPGTGNGYTF.

As for this clone: The likely explanation is a read error, given a far larger clone one base away. Other nucleotide sequences in the sample specify the same CDR3. V gene TRBV2 combines with J gene TRBJ2-1, with 9 positions matching TRBD2. This CDR3 is 17 amino acids long. V lost 0 bases to trimming and J lost 7 bases; unmatched junction nucleotides: 10. Germline V gene sequence: CDR1 SNHLY, CDR2 FYNNEI. The CDR3 nucleotides are TGTGCCAGCAGTGAAGCGAGTTTTGGCAGCGGGAGGAATGAGCAGTTCTTC. It translates to CASSEASFGSGRNEQFF.